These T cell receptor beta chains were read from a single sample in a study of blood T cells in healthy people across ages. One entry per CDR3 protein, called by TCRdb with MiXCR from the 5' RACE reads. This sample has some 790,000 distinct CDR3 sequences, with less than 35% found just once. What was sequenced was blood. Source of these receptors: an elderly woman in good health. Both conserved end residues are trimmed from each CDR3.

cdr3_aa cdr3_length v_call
ASSFGATGPRGYT 13 TRBV27
ASTGLNNEQF 10 TRBV7-9
ASSATANTEAF 11 TRBV5-1
ASSLGFRSYEQY 12 TRBV28
ASSPRDGKAYEQY 13 TRBV18
ASSLSGGVTDTQY 13 TRBV28
ASTPRDRGTGELF 13 TRBV7-2
ASSLRGTGDYEQY 13 TRBV5-1
ASSYSDRVGNQPQH 14 TRBV6-2/TRBV6-3
AGSSQGGTDYNEQF 14 TRBV12-3/TRBV12-4
ASSPTGDLANYGYT 14 TRBV5-5
ASSRSLTSPPYEQY 14 TRBV4-3
ASSQLGGLENIQY 13 TRBV3-1
ASSAQGTTDTQY 12 TRBV10-3
ASRPRAGYQETQY 13 TRBV7-2
ASSMLGTGMDTQY 13 TRBV19
ASSSRIGTGSNEKLF 15 TRBV7-2
SAPITETQY 9 TRBV20-1
ASSIKSGTIRTQY 13 TRBV19
ASSQGTGGGYT 11 TRBV4-3
ASMGEGHYGYT 11 TRBV10-2
ASSEGVYEQY 10 TRBV10-2
AISGGTESSYNEQF 14 TRBV10-3
ASSDHIRDRAHPYSYT 16 TRBV9
ASSLRLGGITDMQY 14 TRBV12-3/TRBV12-4
VTSQGGSTEAF 11 TRBV24-1
ASSYGPLGNSPLH 13 TRBV6-5
ASSLPPTETQY 11 TRBV7-9
ASSGGQGVTDTQY 13 TRBV25-1
ANSKWWLGWGARGNIQY 17 TRBV21-1
ASSVGDSGGAYNEQF 15 TRBV9
ASSNQLTGELF 11 TRBV7-2
SARGQRGANVLT 12 TRBV20-1
ASSEHRGYNSPLH 13 TRBV25-1